These T cell receptor beta chains were read from a single sample in a study of blood T cell repertoires in COVID-19. Sequencing used immunoSEQ multiplex PCR; TCRdb keeps in-frame clones, though not all of them. The repertoire includes around 130,000 clones, 86% of them detected once, and around 4.7% sits in the top ten. The specimen was peripheral blood. These receptors came from a man aged 35-49 years with acute or convalescent COVID-19. Both conserved end residues are part of each CDR3. A D gene is named only where the DNA matches it firmly. Not all rows give a size; the values are once, few, many and, for expanded clones, a class.

D gene	CDR3 length	V gene	clone size	J gene	CDR3 DNA	CDR3 protein
.	14	TRBV5-8	.	TRBJ1-2	TGTGCCAGCAGCTTGGACTTTGAAAGATATGGCTACACCTTC	CASSLDFERYGYTF
.	13	TRBV5-4	.	TRBJ1-1	TGTGCCAGCAGCCCAACACCGAACACTGAAGCTTTCTTT	CASSPTPNTEAFF
.	16	TRBV9	.	TRBJ1-1	TGTGCCAGCAGCGTAGAAGGGGGTCGTGGGAACACTGAAGCTTTCTTT	CASSVEGGRGNTEAFF
.	13	TRBV5-1	.	TRBJ1-1	TGCGCCAGCAGCTTGGCAGGGAGGACTGAAGCTTTCTTT	CASSLAGRTEAFF
TRBD2	17	TRBV7-9	.	TRBJ2-1	TGTGCCAGCAGCACCAGTGGTGGGACTAGCGGGAGGAGTGAGCAGTTCTTC	CASSTSGGTSGRSEQFF
TRBD1	14	TRBV19	.	TRBJ2-3	TGTGCCACGCGACAGGGGGCGGGGGGAGATACGCAGTATTTT	CATRQGAGGDTQYF
.	14	TRBV4-2	.	TRBJ1-1	TGTGCCAGCAATTCGGATCAGGCGAACACTGAAGCTTTCTTT	CASNSDQANTEAFF
TRBD1	16	TRBV30	.	TRBJ2-3	TGTGCCTGGGCCCAGGGGGAGTTTGGTATCGCAGATACGCAGTATTTT	CAWAQGEFGIADTQYF
TRBD2	13	TRBV3-1/TRBV3-2	.	TRBJ2-1	TGTGCCAGCAGCCAAGATCGCGCGGGAGGACTCGTCTTC	CASSQDRAGGLVF
TRBD1	14	TRBV11-2	.	TRBJ1-2	TGTGCCAGCAGCCCTCGGACAGGGGGGGACGGCTACACCTTC	CASSPRTGGDGYTF
.	13	TRBV5-1	.	TRBJ1-2	TGCGCCAGCAGCTTGGATCAGATCTCCCCACGAACCTTC	CASSLDQISPRTF
TRBD2	16	TRBV6-1	.	TRBJ2-7	TGTGCCAGCAGTGAAGCGCACCGGGGGGGGACCTACGAGCAGTACTTC	CASSEAHRGGTYEQYF
TRBD1	14	TRBV15	.	TRBJ1-2	TGTGCCACCAGGAGGACAGGGGCCAACTATGGCTACACCTTC	CATRRTGANYGYTF
TRBD1	14	TRBV7-2	.	TRBJ1-2	TGTGCCAGCAGCGCGACAGGGCAATTATATGGCTACACCTTC	CASSATGQLYGYTF
.	13	TRBV10-2	.	TRBJ2-1	TGCGCCAGCAGTGAGGTCCCCAGAAATGAGCAGTTCTTC	CASSEVPRNEQFF
.	14	TRBV27	.	TRBJ2-7	TGTGCCAGCAGTCCCCGCGGCGGGGCCTACGAGCAGTACTTC	CASSPRGGAYEQYF
.	15	TRBV7-7	.	TRBJ2-6	TGTGCTAGCAGCTTGGGGGGATCTGGGGCCAACGTCCTGACTTTC	CASSLGGSGANVLTF
.	16	TRBV5-1	.	TRBJ2-1	TGCGCCAGCAGCTTGCGCCCCGGTATTTCCTACAATGAGCAGTTCTTC	CASSLRPGISYNEQFF
TRBD2	15	TRBV11-2	.	TRBJ2-1	TGTGCCAGCAGCTCGACTAGCGGGGCCCTCAATGAGCAGTTCTTC	CASSSTSGALNEQFF
.	14	TRBV15	.	TRBJ1-2	TGTGCCACCAGCAGAGATCAGGGTACCTATGGCTACACCTTC	CATSRDQGTYGYTF
.	13	TRBV30	.	TRBJ2-5	TGTGCCTGGAGTGGACACCGGGGGGAGACCCAGTACTTC	CAWSGHRGETQYF
.	14	TRBV30	.	TRBJ1-1	TGTGCCTGGAGTGTGTTTAACAGGGAACATGAAGCTTTCTTT	CAWSVFNREHEAFF
TRBD1	16	TRBV7-9	.	TRBJ2-7	TGTGCCAGCAGCTTAACGGCAGGGGGCAGCTCCTACGAGCAGTACTTC	CASSLTAGGSSYEQYF
TRBD1	17	TRBV3-1/TRBV3-2	few	TRBJ1-4	TGTGCCAGCAGCCAAGCGACAGGGACCCTTTCTAGGGAAAAACTGTTTTTT	CASSQATGTLSREKLFF
TRBD1	13	TRBV4-2	.	TRBJ1-2	TGTGCCAGCAGCCCCGGGACAGTCGGCGGCTACACCTTC	CASSPGTVGGYTF
TRBD1	15	TRBV7-6	.	TRBJ2-7	TGTGCCAGCAGCCTAACCGGGACAGGGGAATACGAGCAGTACTTC	CASSLTGTGEYEQYF
.	12	TRBV19	.	TRBJ2-7	TGTGCCAGTAGTATGGGAACGGGGGAGCAGTACTTC	CASSMGTGEQYF
.	12	TRBV27	.	TRBJ1-6	TGTGCCAGCAGCCGTCATAATTCACCCCTCCACTTT	CASSRHNSPLHF
.	15	TRBV19	few	TRBJ2-7	TGTGCCAGTAGTCACGGTCCCGACAGCCTCTACGAGCAGTACTTC	CASSHGPDSLYEQYF
.	13	TRBV4-1	.	TRBJ1-1	TGCGCCAGCAGCCAGATAGCGAACACTGAAGCTTTCTTT	CASSQIANTEAFF
.	16	TRBV7-2	.	TRBJ2-6	TGTGCCAGCAGCTTAGCAATGACTGCCGGGGCCAACGTCCTGACTTTC	CASSLAMTAGANVLTF
.	15	TRBV6-5	.	TRBJ1-2	TGTGCCAGCGGTTATCCCGGCACAGGGAATTATGGCTACACCTTC	CASGYPGTGNYGYTF
TRBD1	15	TRBV4-1	.	TRBJ1-1	TGCGCCAGCAGCCAAGCGCGACAGGGTACAGCTGAAGCTTTCTTT	CASSQARQGTAEAFF
.	12	TRBV2	.	TRBJ2-4	TGTGCCAGCACTGGAGAGGGCCGCTCCCAGTACTTC	CASTGEGRSQYF
.	15	TRBV4-1	.	TRBJ2-7	TGCGCCAGCAGCGTCAGGCCCACAGACTCCTACGAGCAGTACTTC	CASSVRPTDSYEQYF
TRBD1	16	TRBV6-1	.	TRBJ1-1	TGTGCCAGCAGTGAAGGAGGGAACAGGGGGCTCACTGAAGCTTTCTTT	CASSEGGNRGLTEAFF
.	15	TRBV5-1	.	TRBJ2-5	TGCGCCAGCATAGGAACAGTGGGGACTCAAGAGACCCAGTACTTC	CASIGTVGTQETQYF
.	15	TRBV7-2	.	TRBJ2-1	TGTGCCAGCAGCCTAAATGCTAGCCCCTACAATGAGCAGTTCTTC	CASSLNASPYNEQFF
.	18	TRBV9	.	TRBJ1-4	TGTGCCAGCAGCTCGAGGACAGAGATATATCTAATGGGTGAAAAACTGTTTTTT	CASSSRTEIYLMGEKLFF